A selection of T cell receptor beta chains follows, all from one sample in a study of T cell responses to AZD1222 COVID-19 vaccine. Data came from immunoSEQ multiplex PCR; TCRdb stores just in-frame clones and leaves some out. This table holds 95,000 to 150,000 clones, 92% found once. The source was peripheral blood, collected on day 0 of AZD1222 vaccination. These receptors originate from an adult in good health. Each CDR3 is given with its conserved first and last residue. D genes are given only for firm matches. Clone size is stated in some rows and not others, as once, few, many or a class when expanded.

j_call	clone_size	d_call	v_call	cdr3_aa	cdr3_nt
TRBJ1-5	.	.	TRBV19	CASSMGKGNNQPQHF	TGTGCCAGTAGTATGGGGAAAGGAAACAATCAGCCCCAGCATTTT
TRBJ1-3	.	TRBD1	TRBV19	CASSPGTALFSGNTIYF	TGTGCCAGTAGTCCTGGGACAGCCCTTTTCTCTGGAAACACCATATATTTT
TRBJ1-5	.	TRBD1	TRBV4-1	CASSRDSNSNQPQHF	TGCGCCAGCAGCCGGGACAGTAATAGCAATCAGCCCCAGCATTTT
TRBJ1-6	.	.	TRBV30	CAWSLGYGNSPLHF	TGTGCCTGGAGTCTGGGCTACGGGAATTCACCCCTCCACTTT
TRBJ1-2	.	TRBD1	TRBV27	CASSLSQTGAPFSGYTF	TGTGCCAGCAGTTTATCCCAGACAGGGGCCCCCTTTTCGGGCTACACCTTC
TRBJ2-1	.	TRBD2	TRBV7-3	CASSPGLAGYNEQFF	TGTGCCAGCAGCCCGGGACTAGCGGGATATAATGAGCAGTTCTTC
TRBJ2-1	.	.	TRBV4-3	CASSQDGTKKGEQFF	TGCGCCAGCAGCCAAGATGGGACCAAGAAAGGGGAGCAGTTCTTC
TRBJ1-3	.	TRBD1	TRBV28	CASSLGTGLNTIYF	TGTGCCAGCAGTCTGGGGACAGGGCTAAACACCATATATTTT
TRBJ1-3	.	.	TRBV18	CASSDTSGNTIYF	TGTGCCAGCTCCGACACATCTGGAAACACCATATATTTT
TRBJ1-4	.	TRBD1	TRBV27	CASSNPTGPEKLFF	TGTGCCAGCAGTAACCCGACAGGGCCTGAAAAACTGTTTTTT
TRBJ1-4	.	.	TRBV5-4	CASSRVGGSTNEKLFF	TGTGCCAGCAGCCGTGTAGGGGGATCGACTAATGAAAAACTGTTTTTT
TRBJ1-2	.	TRBD1	TRBV11-1	CASSSKDRGNYGYTF	TGTGCCAGCAGCTCCAAGGACAGGGGGAACTATGGCTACACCTTC
TRBJ1-3	.	.	TRBV5-4	CASSFDGRGNTIYF	TGTGCCAGCAGCTTTGACGGGAGGGGAAACACCATATATTTT
TRBJ2-3	.	.	TRBV19	CASSTRFGGRTDTQYF	TGTGCCAGTAGCACACGCTTCGGGGGGCGTACAGATACGCAGTATTTT
TRBJ1-2	.	.	TRBV24-1	CATSGGGGYTF	TGTGCCACCAGTGGCGGGGGTGGCTACACCTTC
TRBJ2-1	few	.	TRBV24-1	CATSGEVNEQFF	TGTGCCACCAGTGGGGAGGTCAATGAGCAGTTCTTC
TRBJ1-2	.	.	TRBV30	CAWSVWGGGYTF	TGTGCCTGGAGTGTATGGGGTGGGGGCTACACCTTC
TRBJ1-5	.	.	TRBV27	CASSFLDQPQHF	TGTGCCAGCAGTTTCTTGGATCAGCCCCAGCATTTT
TRBJ1-5	.	.	TRBV7-3	CASSLTRNQPQHF	TGTGCCAGCAGCTTAACACGTAATCAGCCCCAGCATTTT
TRBJ1-6	.	TRBD1	TRBV6-5	CASSPKTGDNSPLHF	TGTGCCAGCAGTCCCAAGACAGGGGATAATTCACCCCTCCACTTT
TRBJ1-2	.	TRBD1	TRBV7-2	CASSYSMGTGYGYTF	TGTGCCAGCAGCTACTCGATGGGGACAGGCTATGGCTACACCTTC
TRBJ2-5	.	TRBD2	TRBV5-1	CASSLGREGETQYF	TGCGCCAGCAGCTTGGGACGGGAGGGGGAGACCCAGTACTTC
TRBJ2-7	.	.	TRBV7-8	CASSLGRTTYEQYF	TGTGCCAGCAGCTTAGGACGGACAACCTACGAGCAGTACTTC
TRBJ2-1	.	TRBD2	TRBV4-2	CASSQDRLARNNEQFF	TGTGCCAGCAGCCAAGATAGACTAGCGCGGAACAATGAGCAGTTCTTC
TRBJ1-2	.	.	TRBV6-2/TRBV6-3	CASSRQLLGYGYTF	TGTGCCAGCAGTCGACAGTTACTTGGCTATGGCTACACCTTC
TRBJ2-5	.	TRBD2	TRBV5-1	CASSWRLAGEETQYF	TGCGCCAGCAGCTGGAGACTAGCGGGGGAAGAGACCCAGTACTTC
TRBJ1-5	.	TRBD1	TRBV2	CASSDGQGSSNQPQHF	TGTGCCAGCAGCGACGGACAGGGGAGTAGCAATCAGCCCCAGCATTTT
TRBJ1-1	.	TRBD1	TRBV7-2	CASSQRTGWAEAFF	TGTGCCAGCAGTCAAAGGACAGGGTGGGCTGAAGCTTTCTTT
TRBJ2-7	.	.	TRBV27	CASSKEPRGSYEQYF	TGTGCCAGCTCCAAGGAACCCCGGGGCTCCTACGAGCAGTACTTC
TRBJ1-2	.	TRBD1	TRBV25-1	CASSETGVKGYTF	TGTGCCAGCAGTGAGACAGGGGTCAAGGGCTACACCTTC
TRBJ1-3	.	TRBD1	TRBV9	CASSGQGAGNTIYF	TGTGCCAGCAGCGGACAGGGGGCCGGAAACACCATATATTTT
TRBJ2-1	.	.	TRBV9	CASGTNEQFF	TGTGCCAGCGGCACGAATGAGCAGTTCTTC
TRBJ1-2	.	.	TRBV7-9	CASSPGGSYGYTF	TGTGCCAGCAGCCCCGGAGGGAGCTATGGCTACACCTTC
TRBJ2-2	.	.	TRBV19	CASSIGGITGELFF	TGTGCCAGTAGTATTGGGGGAATCACCGGGGAGCTGTTTTTT
TRBJ2-5	.	.	TRBV3-1/TRBV3-2	CASSPESGLETQYF	TGTGCCAGCAGCCCCGAATCCGGGTTGGAGACCCAGTACTTC
TRBJ1-1	.	TRBD1	TRBV7-2	CAISQGAGWEAFF	TGTGCCATCTCACAGGGGGCGGGTTGGGAAGCTTTCTTT
TRBJ1-1	.	.	TRBV5-1	CASSPNRAPVTEAFF	TGCGCCAGCAGCCCTAACAGGGCCCCGGTAACCGAAGCTTTCTTT
TRBJ2-4	.	.	TRBV12-5	CASGKTGQMGIQYF	TGTGCTAGTGGTAAGACGGGCCAGATGGGCATTCAGTACTTC
TRBJ1-6	.	.	TRBV5-1	CASRNNVIGNSPLHF	TGCGCCAGTAGGAACAACGTGATCGGTAATTCACCCCTCCACTTT
TRBJ1-1	.	.	TRBV9	CASSRNSATEAFF	TGTGCCAGCAGCAGAAATAGTGCCACTGAAGCTTTCTTT